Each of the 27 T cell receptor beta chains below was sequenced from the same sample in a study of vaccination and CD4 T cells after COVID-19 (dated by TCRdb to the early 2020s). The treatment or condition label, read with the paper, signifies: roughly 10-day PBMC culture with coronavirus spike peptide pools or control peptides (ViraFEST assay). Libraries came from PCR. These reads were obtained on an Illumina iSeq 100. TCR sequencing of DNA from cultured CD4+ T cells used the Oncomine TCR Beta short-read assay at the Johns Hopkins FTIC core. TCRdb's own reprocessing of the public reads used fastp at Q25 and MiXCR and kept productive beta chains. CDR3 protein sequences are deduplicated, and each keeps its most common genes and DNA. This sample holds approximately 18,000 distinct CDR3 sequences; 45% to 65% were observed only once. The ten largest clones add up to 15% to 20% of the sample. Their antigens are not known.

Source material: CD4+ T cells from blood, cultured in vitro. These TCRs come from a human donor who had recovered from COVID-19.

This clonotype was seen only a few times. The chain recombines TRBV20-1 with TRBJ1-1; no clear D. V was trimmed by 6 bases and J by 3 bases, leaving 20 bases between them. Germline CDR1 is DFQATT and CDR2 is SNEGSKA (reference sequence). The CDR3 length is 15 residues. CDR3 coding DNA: TGCAGTGCCCCAGAAAGACTAGGTTCATACACTGAAGCTTTCTTT. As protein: CSAPERLGSYTEAFF.

CDR3 in DNA: TGTGCCAGCAGCTTAGTGAGGGAGACAGAGACCCAGTACTTC. Translating it yields CASSLVRETETQYF. The J gene is TRBJ2-5, the V gene TRBV7-2, with D tentatively TRBD2 (5 bases). Germline CDR1 SGHTA, CDR2 FQGNSA. The CDR3 runs to 14 residues. V gave up 1 base and J gave up 4 bases, with 10 bases separating them.

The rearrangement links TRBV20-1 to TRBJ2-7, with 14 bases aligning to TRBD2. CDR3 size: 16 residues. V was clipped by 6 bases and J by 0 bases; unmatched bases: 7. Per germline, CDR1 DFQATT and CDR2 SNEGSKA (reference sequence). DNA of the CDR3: TGCAGTGCCAGGGGACTAGCGGGAGTGAGCTCCTACGAGCAGTACTTC. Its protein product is CSARGLAGVSSYEQYF.

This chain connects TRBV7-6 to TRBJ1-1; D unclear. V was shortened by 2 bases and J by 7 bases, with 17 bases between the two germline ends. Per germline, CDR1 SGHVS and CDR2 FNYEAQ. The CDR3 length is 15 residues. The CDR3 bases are TGTGCCAGCAGCTTATCCGCAGGTTTTATCGGTGAAGCTTTCTTT. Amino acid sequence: CASSLSAGFIGEAFF.

CDR3 sequence reads: CASSYSGQGIGDTQYF. As DNA, the CDR3 is TGCGCCAGCAGCTACTCAGGACAGGGGATAGGAGATACGCAGTATTTT. The chain couples TRBV5-1 to TRBJ2-3, with TRBD1 matching 9 bases. Germline loops: CDR1 SGHRS, CDR2 YFSETQ. The V gene end was trimmed by 3 bases and the J gene end by 5 bases; junction bases not matched to a gene: 10. The CDR3 is 16 residues long.

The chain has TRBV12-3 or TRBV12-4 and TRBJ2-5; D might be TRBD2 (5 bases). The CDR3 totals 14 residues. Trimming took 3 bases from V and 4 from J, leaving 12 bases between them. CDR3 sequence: CASSFPGAGETQYF. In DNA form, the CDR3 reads TGTGCCAGCAGTTTTCCAGGTGCGGGAGAGACCCAGTACTTC.

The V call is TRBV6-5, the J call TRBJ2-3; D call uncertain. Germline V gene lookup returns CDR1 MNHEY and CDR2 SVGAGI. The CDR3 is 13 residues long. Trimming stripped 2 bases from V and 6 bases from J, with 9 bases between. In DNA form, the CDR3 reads TGTGCCAGCAGTTACAGTGTACTGGATACGCAGTATTTT. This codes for CASSYSVLDTQYF.

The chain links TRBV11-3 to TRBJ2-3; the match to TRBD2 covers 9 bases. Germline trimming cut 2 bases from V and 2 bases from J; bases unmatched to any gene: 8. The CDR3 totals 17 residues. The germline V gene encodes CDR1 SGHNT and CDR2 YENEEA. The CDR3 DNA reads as TGTGCCAGCAGCTTACGGGCTAGCGGGACATCCACAGATACGCAGTATTTT. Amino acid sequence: CASSLRASGTSTDTQYF.

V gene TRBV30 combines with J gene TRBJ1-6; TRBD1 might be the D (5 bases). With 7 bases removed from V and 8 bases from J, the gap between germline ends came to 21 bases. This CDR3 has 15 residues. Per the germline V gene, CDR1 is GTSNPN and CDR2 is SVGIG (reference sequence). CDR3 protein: CASGSYGAQYSPLHF. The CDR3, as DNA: TGTGCCTCTGGATCCTACGGGGCCCAGTATTCACCCCTCCACTTT. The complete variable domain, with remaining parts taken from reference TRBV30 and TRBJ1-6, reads SQTIHQWPATLVQPVGSPLSLECTVEGTSNPNLYWYRQAAGRGLQLLFYSVGIGQISSEVPQNLSASRPQDRQFILSSKKLLLSDSGFYLCASGSYGAQYSPLHFGNGTRLTVT.

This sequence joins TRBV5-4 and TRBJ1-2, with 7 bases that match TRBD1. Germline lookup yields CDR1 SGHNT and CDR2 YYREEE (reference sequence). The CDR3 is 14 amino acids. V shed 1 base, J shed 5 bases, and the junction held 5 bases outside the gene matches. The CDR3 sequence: CASSLPGQRYGYTF. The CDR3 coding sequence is TGTGCCAGCAGCTTGCCGGGACAGCGTTATGGCTACACCTTC.

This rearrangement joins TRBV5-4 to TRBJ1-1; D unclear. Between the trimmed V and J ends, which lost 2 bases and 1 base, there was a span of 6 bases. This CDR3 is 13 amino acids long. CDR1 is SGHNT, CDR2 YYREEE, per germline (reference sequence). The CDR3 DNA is TGTGCCAGCAGCTTCCTACAGAACACTGAAGCTTTCTTT. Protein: CASSFLQNTEAFF. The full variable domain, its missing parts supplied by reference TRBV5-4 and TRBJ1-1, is ETGVTQSPTHLIKTRGQQVTLRCSSQSGHNTVSWYQQALGQGPQFIFQYYREEENGRGNFPPRFSGLQFPNYSSELNVNALELDDSALYLCASSFLQNTEAFFGQGTRLTVV.

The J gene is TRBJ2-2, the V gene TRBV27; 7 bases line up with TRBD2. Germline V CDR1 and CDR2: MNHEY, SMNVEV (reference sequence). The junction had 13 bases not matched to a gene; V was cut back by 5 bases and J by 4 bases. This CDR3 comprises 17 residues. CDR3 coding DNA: TGTGCCAGCAGTCCCTCCCGGGGGGACTGGGGCACCGGGGAGCTGTTTTTT. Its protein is CASSPSRGDWGTGELFF.

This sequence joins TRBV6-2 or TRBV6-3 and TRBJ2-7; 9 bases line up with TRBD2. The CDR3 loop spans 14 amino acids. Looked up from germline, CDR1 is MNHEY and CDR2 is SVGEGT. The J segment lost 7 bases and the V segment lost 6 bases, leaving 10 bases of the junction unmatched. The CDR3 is CASSAGGQSREQYF. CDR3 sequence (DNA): TGTGCCAGCAGCGCGGGAGGGCAATCACGGGAGCAGTACTTC.

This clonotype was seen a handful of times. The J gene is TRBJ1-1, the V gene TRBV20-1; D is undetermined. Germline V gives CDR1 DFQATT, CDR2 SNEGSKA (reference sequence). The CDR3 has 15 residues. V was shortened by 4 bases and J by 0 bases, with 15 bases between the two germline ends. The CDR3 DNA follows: TGCAGTGCTACACCCCATCATGGCCTGAACACTGAAGCTTTCTTT. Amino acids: CSATPHHGLNTEAFF.

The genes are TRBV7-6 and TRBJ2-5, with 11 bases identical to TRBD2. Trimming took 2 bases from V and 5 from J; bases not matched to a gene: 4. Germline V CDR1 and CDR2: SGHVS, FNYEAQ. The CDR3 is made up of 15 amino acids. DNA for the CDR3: TGTGCCAGCAGCTTAACCCCTAGCGGGGGGGAGACCCAGTACTTC. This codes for CASSLTPSGGETQYF.

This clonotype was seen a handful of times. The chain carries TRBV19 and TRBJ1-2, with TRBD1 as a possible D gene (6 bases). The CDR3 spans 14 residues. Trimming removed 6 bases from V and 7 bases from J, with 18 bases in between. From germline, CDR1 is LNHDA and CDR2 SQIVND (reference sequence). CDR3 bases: TGTGCCAGTAGCTCGGCGGGGGGGCGCGTTGGCTACACCTTC. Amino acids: CASSSAGGRVGYTF.

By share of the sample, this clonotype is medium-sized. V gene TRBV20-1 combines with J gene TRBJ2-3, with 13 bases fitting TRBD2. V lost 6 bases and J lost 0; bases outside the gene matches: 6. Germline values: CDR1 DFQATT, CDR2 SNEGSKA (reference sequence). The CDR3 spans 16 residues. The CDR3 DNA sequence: TGCAGTGCAGGACTAGCGGGGGCCTCTAGCACAGATACGCAGTATTTT. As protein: CSAGLAGASSTDTQYF.

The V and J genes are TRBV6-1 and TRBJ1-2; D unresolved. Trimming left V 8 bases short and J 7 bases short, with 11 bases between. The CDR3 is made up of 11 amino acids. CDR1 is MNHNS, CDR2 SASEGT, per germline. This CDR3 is CASGGSSGYTF. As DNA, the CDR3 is TGTGCCAGCGGCGGCTCGAGTGGCTACACCTTC.

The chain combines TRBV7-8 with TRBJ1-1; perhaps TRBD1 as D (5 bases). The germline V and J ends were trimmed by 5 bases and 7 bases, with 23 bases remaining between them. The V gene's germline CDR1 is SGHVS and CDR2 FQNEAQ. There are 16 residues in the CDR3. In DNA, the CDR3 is TGTGCCAGCAGCACCCGACGGGACCCAGGTCTACATGAAGCTTTCTTT. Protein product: CASSTRRDPGLHEAFF. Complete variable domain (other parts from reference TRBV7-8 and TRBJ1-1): GAGVSQSPRYKVAKRGQDVALRCDPISGHVSLFWYQQALGQGPEFLTYFQNEAQLDKSGLPSDRFFAERPEGSVSTLKIQRTQQEDSAVYLCASSTRRDPGLHEAFFGQGTRLTVV.

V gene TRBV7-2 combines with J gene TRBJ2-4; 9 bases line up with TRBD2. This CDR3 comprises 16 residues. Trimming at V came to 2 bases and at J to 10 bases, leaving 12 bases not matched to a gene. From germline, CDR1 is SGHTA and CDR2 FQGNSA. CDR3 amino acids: CASSLFGGRAGRIQYF. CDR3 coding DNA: TGTGCCAGCAGCTTATTCGGCGGGAGGGCGGGACGGATTCAGTACTTC.

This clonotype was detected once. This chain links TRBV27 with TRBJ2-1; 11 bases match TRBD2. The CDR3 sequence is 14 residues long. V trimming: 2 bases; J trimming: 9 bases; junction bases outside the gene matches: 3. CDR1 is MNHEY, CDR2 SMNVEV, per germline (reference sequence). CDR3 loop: CASSLILAGGEQFF. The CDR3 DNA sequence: TGTGCCAGCAGTTTAATCCTAGCGGGGGGTGAGCAGTTCTTC.

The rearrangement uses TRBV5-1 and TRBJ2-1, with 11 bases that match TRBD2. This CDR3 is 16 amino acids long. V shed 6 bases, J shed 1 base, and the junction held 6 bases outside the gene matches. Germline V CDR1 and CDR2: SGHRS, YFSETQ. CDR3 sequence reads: CASTGLAGGSYNEQFF. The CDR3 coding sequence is TGCGCCAGCACTGGGTTAGCGGGAGGGTCCTACAATGAGCAGTTCTTC.

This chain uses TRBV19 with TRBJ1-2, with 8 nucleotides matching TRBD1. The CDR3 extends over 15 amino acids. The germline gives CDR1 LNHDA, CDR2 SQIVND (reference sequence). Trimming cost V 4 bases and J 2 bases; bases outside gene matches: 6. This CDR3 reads CASSTWTGLNYGYTF. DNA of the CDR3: TGTGCCAGTAGTACCTGGACAGGGCTAAACTATGGCTACACCTTC.

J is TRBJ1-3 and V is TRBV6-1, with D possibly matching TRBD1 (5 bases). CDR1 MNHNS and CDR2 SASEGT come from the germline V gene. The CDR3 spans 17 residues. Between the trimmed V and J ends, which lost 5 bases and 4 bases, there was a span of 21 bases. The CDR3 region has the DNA TGTGCCAGCAGTCTCGGGGCCATCCAATTATCCGGAAACACCATATATTTT. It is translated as CASSLGAIQLSGNTIYF.

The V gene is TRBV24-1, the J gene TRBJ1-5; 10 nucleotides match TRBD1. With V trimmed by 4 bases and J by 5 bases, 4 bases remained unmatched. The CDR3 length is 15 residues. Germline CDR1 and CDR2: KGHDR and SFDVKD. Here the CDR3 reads CATSDSGTGDQPQHF. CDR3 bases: TGTGCCACCAGTGACTCCGGGACAGGGGATCAGCCCCAGCATTTT.

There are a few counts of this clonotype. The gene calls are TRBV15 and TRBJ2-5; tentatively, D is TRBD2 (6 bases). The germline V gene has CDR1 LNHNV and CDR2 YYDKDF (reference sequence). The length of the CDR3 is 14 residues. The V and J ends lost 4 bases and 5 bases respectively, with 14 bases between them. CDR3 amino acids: CATSNVGRGETQYF. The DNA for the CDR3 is TGTGCCACCAGCAACGTCGGACGGGGGGAGACCCAGTACTTC.

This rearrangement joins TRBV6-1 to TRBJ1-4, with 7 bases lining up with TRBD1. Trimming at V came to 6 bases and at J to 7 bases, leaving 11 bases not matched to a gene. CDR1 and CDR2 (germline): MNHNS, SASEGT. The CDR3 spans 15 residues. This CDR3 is CASRHDRAQGEKLFF. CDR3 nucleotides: TGTGCCAGCAGGCATGACAGGGCTCAGGGTGAAAAACTGTTTTTT.